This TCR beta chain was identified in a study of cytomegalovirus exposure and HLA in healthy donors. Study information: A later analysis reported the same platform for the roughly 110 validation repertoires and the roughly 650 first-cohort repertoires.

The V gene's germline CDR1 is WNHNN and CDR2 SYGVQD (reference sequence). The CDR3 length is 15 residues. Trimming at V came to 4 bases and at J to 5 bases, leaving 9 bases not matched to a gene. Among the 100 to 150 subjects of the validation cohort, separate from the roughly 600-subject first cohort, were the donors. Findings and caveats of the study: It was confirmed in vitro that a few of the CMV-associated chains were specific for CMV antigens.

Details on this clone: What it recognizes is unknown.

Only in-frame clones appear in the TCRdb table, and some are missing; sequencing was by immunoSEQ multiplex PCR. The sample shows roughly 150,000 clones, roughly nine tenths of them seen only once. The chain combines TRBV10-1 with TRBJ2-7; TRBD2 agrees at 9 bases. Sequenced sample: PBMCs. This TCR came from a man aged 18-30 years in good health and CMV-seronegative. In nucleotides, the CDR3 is TGCGCCAGCAGTGCAAGGCGGGGGGGTTCGGACGAGCAGTACTTC. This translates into CASSARRGGSDEQYF.